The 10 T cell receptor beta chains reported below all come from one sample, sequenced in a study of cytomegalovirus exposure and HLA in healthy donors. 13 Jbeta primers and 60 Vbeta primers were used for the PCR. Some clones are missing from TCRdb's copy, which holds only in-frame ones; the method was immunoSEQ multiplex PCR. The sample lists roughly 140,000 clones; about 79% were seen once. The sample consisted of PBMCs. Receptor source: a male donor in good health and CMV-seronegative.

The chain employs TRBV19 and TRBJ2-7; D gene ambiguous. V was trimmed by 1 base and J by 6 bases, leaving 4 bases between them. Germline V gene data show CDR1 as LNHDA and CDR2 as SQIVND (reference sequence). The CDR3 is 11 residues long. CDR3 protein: CASSIGAEQYF. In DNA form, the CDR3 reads TGTGCCAGTAGTATAGGGGCCGAGCAGTACTTC.

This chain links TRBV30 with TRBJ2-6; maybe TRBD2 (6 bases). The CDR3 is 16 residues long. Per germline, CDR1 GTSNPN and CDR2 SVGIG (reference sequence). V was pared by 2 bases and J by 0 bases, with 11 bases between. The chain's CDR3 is CAWSIGEVSGANVLTF. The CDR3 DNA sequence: TGTGCCTGGAGTATAGGGGAGGTCTCTGGGGCCAACGTCCTGACTTTC.

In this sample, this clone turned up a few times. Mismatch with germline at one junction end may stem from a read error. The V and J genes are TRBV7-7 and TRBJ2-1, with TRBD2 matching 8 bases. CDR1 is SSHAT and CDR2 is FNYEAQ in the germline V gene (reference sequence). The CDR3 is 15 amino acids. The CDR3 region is CASSLERGSYNEQFF. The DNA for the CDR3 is TGTGCTAGCAGCCTTGAGCGGGGGTCCTACAATGAGCAGTTCTTC.

The chain's CDR3 is CASSAGLDTQYF. CDR3 nucleotides: TGTGCCAGCAGCGCAGGGTTAGATACGCAGTATTTT. This chain uses TRBV7-8 with TRBJ2-3; TRBD1 might be the D (5 bases). V lost 5 bases and J lost 5, with 8 bases in between. The CDR3 totals 12 residues. Per germline, CDR1 SGHVS and CDR2 FQNEAQ.

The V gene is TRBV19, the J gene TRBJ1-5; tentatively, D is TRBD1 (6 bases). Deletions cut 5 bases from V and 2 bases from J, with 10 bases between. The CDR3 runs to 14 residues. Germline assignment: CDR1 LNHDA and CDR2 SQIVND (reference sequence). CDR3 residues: CASSQAGGNQPQHF. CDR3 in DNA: TGTGCCAGTAGTCAGGCAGGGGGCAATCAGCCCCAGCATTTT.

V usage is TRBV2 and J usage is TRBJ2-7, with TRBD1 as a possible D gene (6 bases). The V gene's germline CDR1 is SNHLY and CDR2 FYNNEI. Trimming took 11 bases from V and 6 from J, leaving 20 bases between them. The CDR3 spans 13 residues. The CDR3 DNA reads TGTGCCGGGAACAGGGACGTAGGAGCCGAGCAGTACTTC. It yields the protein CAGNRDVGAEQYF.

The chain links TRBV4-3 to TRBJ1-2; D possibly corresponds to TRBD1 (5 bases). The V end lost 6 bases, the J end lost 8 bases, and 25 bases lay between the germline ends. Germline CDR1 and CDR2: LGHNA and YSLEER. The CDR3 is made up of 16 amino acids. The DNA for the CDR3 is TGCGCCAGCAGGATGAGCCTTTGGACGGGGACTTGGGGCTACACCTTC. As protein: CASRMSLWTGTWGYTF.

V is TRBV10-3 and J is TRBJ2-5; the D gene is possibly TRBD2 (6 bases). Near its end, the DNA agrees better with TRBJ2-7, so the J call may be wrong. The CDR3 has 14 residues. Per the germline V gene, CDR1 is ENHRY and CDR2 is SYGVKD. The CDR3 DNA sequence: TGTGCCATCAGTCCGCCGGGGGACTCCTACGAGCAGTACTTC. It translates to CAISPPGDSYEQYF.

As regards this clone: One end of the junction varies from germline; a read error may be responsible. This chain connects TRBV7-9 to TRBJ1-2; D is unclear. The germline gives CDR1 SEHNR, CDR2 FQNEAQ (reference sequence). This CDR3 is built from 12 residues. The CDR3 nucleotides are TGTTCCAGCAGCTTATCCGACTATGGCTACACCTTC. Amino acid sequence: CSSSLSDYGYTF.

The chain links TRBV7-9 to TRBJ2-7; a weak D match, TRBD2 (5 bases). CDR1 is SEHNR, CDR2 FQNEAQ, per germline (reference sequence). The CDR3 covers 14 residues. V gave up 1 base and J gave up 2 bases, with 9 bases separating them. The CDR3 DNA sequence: TGTGCCAGCAGCTTAGGGACTTTACCCTACGAGCAGTACTTC. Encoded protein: CASSLGTLPYEQYF.